Presented here are 30 T cell receptor beta chains from one specimen sequenced in a study of T cells after yellow fever vaccination. TCRdb redid the calling of the 5' RACE reads with MiXCR, one entry per CDR3 protein. This sample carries about 30,000 distinct CDR3 sequences, about 4.7% of them seen once, and the ten largest clones take 35% to 50%. The sample was CD8+ T cells sorted from PBMCs, taken 10 days after the yellow fever booster vaccination. The receptors were sampled from a young man who received the YFV17D yellow fever vaccine.

The rearrangement joins TRBV12-3 or TRBV12-4 to TRBJ2-7; D possibly corresponds to TRBD1 (5 bases). This CDR3 region has 13 residues. Deletions cut 5 bases from V and 2 bases from J, with 10 bases between. Here the CDR3 DNA reads TGTGCCAGCAGTACAGGAAGAACCTACGAGCAGTACTTC. Its translation is CASSTGRTYEQYF.

This clonotype has at least ten counts. CDR3 protein: CASSLTETGELFF. The CDR3 DNA reads as TGTGCCAGCAGCTTAACAGAGACCGGGGAGCTGTTTTTT. This chain uses TRBV7-9 with TRBJ2-2; D uncertain. The germline CDR1 and CDR2 sequences are SEHNR and FQNEAQ (reference sequence). Trimming pared 2 bases from V and 5 bases from J, leaving 6 bases between. CDR3 size: 13 residues. The full variable domain, its missing parts supplied by reference TRBV7-9 and TRBJ2-2, is DTGVSQNPRHKITKRGQNVTFRCDPISEHNRLYWYRQTLGQGPEFLTYFQNEAQLEKSRLLSDRFSAERPKGSFSTLEIQRTEQGDSAMYLCASSLTETGELFFGEGSRLTVL.

This clonotype was detected ten times or more. The chain combines TRBV9 with TRBJ2-1; 10 bases line up with TRBD2. V was clipped by 3 bases and J by 5 bases; unmatched bases: 8. The CDR3 is 16 amino acids. Germline V CDR1 and CDR2: SGDLS, YYNGEE. This chain's CDR3 is CASSERPSGSNNEQFF. For the CDR3, the DNA is TGTGCCAGCAGCGAGCGGCCTAGCGGGAGTAACAATGAGCAGTTCTTC.

This clonotype was recorded many times. The chain carries TRBV30 and TRBJ1-4, with no clear D. Germline V CDR1 and CDR2: GTSNPN, SVGIG (reference sequence). The germline V and J ends were trimmed by 0 bases and 7 bases, with 12 bases remaining between them. This CDR3 spans 14 amino acids. CDR3 sequence (DNA): TGTGCCTGGAGTGTACCACACGTAGTTGAAAAACTGTTTTTT. Translated, it gives CAWSVPHVVEKLFF.

This clonotype came up many times. The V and J genes are TRBV2 and TRBJ2-1; unclear D gene. The CDR3 totals 16 residues. V lost 4 bases to trimming and J lost 1 base, with 14 bases between them. Germline V gene sequence: CDR1 SNHLY, CDR2 FYNNEI. CDR3: CASSADPLGSYNEQFF. CDR3 DNA sequence: TGTGCCAGCAGTGCTGACCCCCTCGGTTCCTACAATGAGCAGTTCTTC.

This clonotype was recorded at least ten times. The J gene is TRBJ2-5, the V gene TRBV4-3; 13 positions agree with TRBD2. CDR1 LGHNA and CDR2 YSLEER come from the germline V gene. The CDR3 extends over 17 amino acids. The junction had 10 bases not matched to a gene; V was cut back by 0 bases and J by 9 bases. The CDR3 reads CASSQEIGLAGVGSQYF. The CDR3 region has the DNA TGCGCCAGCAGCCAAGAAATCGGACTAGCGGGAGTCGGGTCCCAGTACTTC.

This clonotype was counted at least ten times. This chain uses TRBV29-1 with TRBJ2-2; D tentatively reads TRBD1 or TRBD2 (6 bases each). The CDR3 consists of 16 residues. In germline, CDR1 is SQVTM, CDR2 ANQGSEA. V shed 4 bases and J shed 2 bases, with 17 bases lying between them. CDR3 coding DNA: TGCAGCGTTGTTAGGGGGGACTTAACAAACACCGGGGAGCTGTTTTTT. As protein: CSVVRGDLTNTGELFF.

This clonotype was recorded many times. The chain links TRBV6-4 to TRBJ2-1; tentatively, D is TRBD2 (6 bases). CDR1 is MRHNA and CDR2 is SNTAGT in the germline V gene. The CDR3 runs to 15 residues. V gave up 0 bases and J gave up 0 bases, with 6 bases separating them. The CDR3 DNA sequence: TGTGCCAGCAGTGACTCAGCGGGCTCCTACAATGAGCAGTTCTTC. It encodes CASSDSAGSYNEQFF.

This clonotype was detected ten times or more. The gene calls are TRBV7-9 and TRBJ2-7; 8 bases fit TRBD2. J gave up 12 bases and V 5 bases, and 18 bases lay outside the gene matches. The CDR3 is made up of 15 amino acids. CDR1 is SEHNR, CDR2 FQNEAQ, per germline (reference sequence). CDR3 nucleotide sequence: TGTGCCAGCAGCAATACCGGGACTAGTCTTTCCAGCCCGTACTTC. Translated: CASSNTGTSLSSPYF.

This clonotype was counted many times. This chain uses TRBV28 with TRBJ2-7; D perhaps matches TRBD1 (5 bases). CDR3 length equals 14 residues. The V end lost 3 bases, the J end lost 3 bases, and 12 bases lay between the germline ends. Germline values: CDR1 MDHEN, CDR2 SYDVKM. In DNA form, the CDR3 reads TGTGCCAGCAGTTTGGTTGGGGCTTTCTACGAGCAGTACTTC. Its translation is CASSLVGAFYEQYF.

This clonotype was seen repeatedly, ten times or more. The chain uses TRBV21-1 and TRBJ2-1; no DNA check was done on the table's D call, TRBD1. TRBV21-1 is described as a pseudogene. CDR3 length equals 17 residues. CDR3 DNA: TGTGCCAGCAACGGTTCAGGGGGACAGAGCTCCTACAATGAGCAGTTCTTC. Protein sequence: CASNGSGGQSSYNEQFF.

In this sample, this clonotype turned up many times. The V gene is TRBV5-1, the J gene TRBJ2-7; D is ambiguous. Per germline, CDR1 SGHRS and CDR2 YFSETQ. V lost 0 bases to trimming and J lost 3 bases, with 10 bases between them. CDR3 length equals 14 residues. Written as DNA, the CDR3 is TGCGCCAGCAGCTTGGGTGGTTATATCTACGAGCAGTACTTC. Protein sequence: CASSLGGYIYEQYF.

Ten or more counts support this clonotype. This chain links TRBV20-1 with TRBJ2-3; 9 positions match TRBD2. With V trimmed by 5 bases and J by 0 bases, 3 bases remained unmatched. Germline CDR1 DFQATT, CDR2 SNEGSKA (reference sequence). The CDR3 length is 14 residues. The CDR3 bases are TGCAGTGCTGTAGCGGGAGCTAGCACAGATACGCAGTATTTT. Protein: CSAVAGASTDTQYF.

This clonotype has a count of ten or more. The gene calls are TRBV15 and TRBJ2-7; weak D call: TRBD2 (5 bases). Germline CDR1 and CDR2: LNHNV and YYDKDF (reference sequence). This CDR3 contains 15 residues. V lost 0 bases to trimming and J lost 4 bases, with 13 bases between them. In nucleotides, the CDR3 is TGTGCCACCAGCAGAGATAGAGGGATGGGGTACGAGCAGTACTTC. Amino acids: CATSRDRGMGYEQYF.

This clonotype has at least ten counts. The gene calls are TRBV6-5 and TRBJ2-7, with D possibly being TRBD1 (5 bases). V was trimmed by 0 bases and J by 6 bases, leaving 12 bases between them. CDR1 is MNHEY and CDR2 is SVGAGI in the germline V gene. The CDR3 is made up of 14 amino acids. The CDR3 DNA follows: TGTGCCAGCAGTTACTCGAGTCAGGGTGGCGAGCAGTACTTC. Its protein product is CASSYSSQGGEQYF.

This clonotype was seen ten or more times. The chain joins TRBV10-2 to TRBJ2-5, with D perhaps given as TRBD1 or TRBD2 (6 bases each). CDR1 and CDR2 (germline): WSHSY, SAAADI. V was clipped by 7 bases and J by 5 bases, with 11 bases between them. The CDR3 runs to 12 residues. In DNA, the CDR3 is TGCGCCAGCATCGGGGGCGGGGAGACCCAGTACTTC. As protein: CASIGGGETQYF.

This clonotype came up many times. This chain connects TRBV7-9 to TRBJ2-5; D tentatively reads TRBD1 or TRBD2 (5 bases each). Per the germline V gene, CDR1 is SEHNR and CDR2 is FQNEAQ (reference sequence). The CDR3 is made up of 14 amino acids. V was clipped by 5 bases and J by 2 bases, with 12 bases between them. The CDR3 nucleotides read TGTGCCAGCAGCCTCCTTGGGGGTCAAGAGACCCAGTACTTC. It is translated as CASSLLGGQETQYF.

This clonotype occurred many times. This chain joins TRBV11-2 and TRBJ2-4; 9 bases map to TRBD2. Germline CDR1 and CDR2: SGHAT and FQNNGV. This CDR3 has 20 amino acids. J was trimmed by 0 bases and V by 0 bases; bases with no gene match: 12. The CDR3 bases are TGTGCCAGCAGCTTAGAAGCGGGAGGTACAGACTTATTAGCCAAAAACATTCAGTACTTC. Translated: CASSLEAGGTDLLAKNIQYF.

This clonotype was recorded at least ten times. This chain joins TRBV5-1 and TRBJ2-7; D is unclear. The CDR3 consists of 13 residues. V was pared by 2 bases and J by 3 bases, with 9 bases between. Looked up from germline, CDR1 is SGHRS and CDR2 is YFSETQ. The CDR3 spells CASSLKSYYEQYF. The CDR3 DNA reads as TGCGCCAGCAGCTTAAAAAGCTACTACGAGCAGTACTTC.

This clonotype was observed many times. The chain uses TRBV5-6 and TRBJ2-7; D gene uncertain. The germline V gene has CDR1 SGHDT and CDR2 YYEEEE. The CDR3 consists of 13 residues. Trimming stripped 2 bases from V and 2 bases from J, with 8 bases between. CDR3 loop: CASSLSLAYEQYF. The DNA for the CDR3 is TGTGCCAGCAGCTTAAGTCTAGCCTACGAGCAGTACTTC.

This clonotype was detected once. A much larger clone sits a single nucleotide away, making a read error possible. V and J are TRBV7-8 and TRBJ2-7; D remains ambiguous. This CDR3 region has 11 residues. Germline V gives CDR1 SGHVS, CDR2 FQNEAQ. Trimming cost V 7 bases and J 5 bases, with 9 bases left between them. The CDR3 here is CASMGKHEQYF. The CDR3 DNA reads as TGTGCCAGCATGGGCAAGCACGAGCAGTACTTC.

This clonotype was observed many times. The chain has TRBV7-9 and TRBJ2-7; no definite D call. The CDR3 spans 13 residues. Germline CDR1 and CDR2: SEHNR and FQNEAQ (reference sequence). V lost 1 base and J 3 bases, leaving 7 bases between the germline ends. CDR3 DNA sequence: TGTGCCAGCAGCTTAGGCGGCCTCTACGAGCAGTACTTC. Amino acids: CASSLGGLYEQYF.

At least ten counts were recorded for this clonotype. The J gene is TRBJ2-3, the V gene TRBV12-3 or TRBV12-4; D might be TRBD2 (5 bases). CDR3 length: 16 amino acids. The V end lost 5 bases, the J end lost 2 bases, and 17 bases lay between the germline ends. CDR3 bases: TGTGCCAGCAGTCCCGGGATCAGCGGTTACACAGATACGCAGTATTTT. Its protein is CASSPGISGYTDTQYF.

This clonotype was observed at least ten times. CDR3 sequence: CASSQGFGNTEAFF. In nucleotides, the CDR3 is TGTGCCAGCAGCCAAGGATTTGGGAACACTGAAGCTTTCTTT. The J gene is TRBJ1-1, the V gene TRBV4-2, with no clear D. Trimming shortened V by 1 base and J by 1 base, and 7 bases separated the two germline ends. CDR3 length: 14 residues. Germline V lookup: CDR1 LGHNA, CDR2 YNFKEQ.

This clonotype appeared many times. CDR3 in DNA: TGTGCCAGCTCCTGGGGAACCGAGCAGTACTTC. Protein product: CASSWGTEQYF. The J gene is TRBJ2-7, the V gene TRBV6-2 or TRBV6-3; D unclear. The CDR3 runs 11 residues. Germline V CDR1 and CDR2: MNHEY, SVGEGT. Trimming removed 8 bases from V and 6 bases from J, with 11 bases in between.

This clonotype was seen repeatedly, ten times or more. V and J are TRBV4-3 and TRBJ2-1, with 11 bases identical to TRBD2. The CDR3 runs 16 residues. Germline V lookup: CDR1 LGHNA, CDR2 YSLEER. Trimming at V came to 0 bases and at J to 7 bases, leaving 5 bases not matched to a gene. This chain's CDR3 is CASSQDRASGGNEQFF. DNA of the CDR3: TGCGCCAGCAGCCAAGATCGGGCTAGCGGGGGGAATGAGCAGTTCTTC.

The chain carries TRBV4-1 and TRBJ1-5, with D uncertain. The CDR3 has 15 residues. V was clipped by 0 bases and J by 11 bases, with 17 bases between them. The germline CDR1 and CDR2 sequences are MGHRA and YSYEKL. DNA for the CDR3: TGCGCCAGCAGCCAAGATTTGGGCAGCTTGAAAGCCCAGCATTTT. It encodes CASSQDLGSLKAQHF.

This clonotype was counted many times. CDR3 DNA: TGTGCCAGCAGTCCTACAGGGGGATACATTCAGTACTTC. Its translation is CASSPTGGYIQYF. The gene calls are TRBV27 and TRBJ2-4; TRBD1 agrees at 8 bases. Germline V gene sequence: CDR1 MNHEY, CDR2 SMNVEV (reference sequence). The CDR3 loop spans 13 amino acids. V was pared by 5 bases and J by 8 bases, with 5 bases of the junction left unmatched.

The sample holds many counts of this clonotype. J is TRBJ1-1 and V is TRBV7-8, with a tentative D call TRBD1 (5 bases). Germline V gene data show CDR1 as SGHVS and CDR2 as FQNEAQ. The ends were cut back, 1 base at V and 0 bases at J, with 6 bases in the middle. This CDR3 region has 14 residues. The CDR3 loop is CASSLGGVNTEAFF. The DNA for the CDR3 is TGTGCCAGCAGCTTAGGGGGGGTGAACACTGAAGCTTTCTTT.

The table lists this clonotype with many counts. The chain is built from TRBV12-3 or TRBV12-4 and TRBJ2-1; 11 positions agree with TRBD2. The J segment lost 5 bases and the V segment lost 7 bases, leaving 4 bases of the junction unmatched. This CDR3 is built from 14 residues. The DNA of the CDR3 is TGTGCCAGCACTCGACTAGCGGGAAACAATGAGCAGTTCTTC. Its translation: CASTRLAGNNEQFF.